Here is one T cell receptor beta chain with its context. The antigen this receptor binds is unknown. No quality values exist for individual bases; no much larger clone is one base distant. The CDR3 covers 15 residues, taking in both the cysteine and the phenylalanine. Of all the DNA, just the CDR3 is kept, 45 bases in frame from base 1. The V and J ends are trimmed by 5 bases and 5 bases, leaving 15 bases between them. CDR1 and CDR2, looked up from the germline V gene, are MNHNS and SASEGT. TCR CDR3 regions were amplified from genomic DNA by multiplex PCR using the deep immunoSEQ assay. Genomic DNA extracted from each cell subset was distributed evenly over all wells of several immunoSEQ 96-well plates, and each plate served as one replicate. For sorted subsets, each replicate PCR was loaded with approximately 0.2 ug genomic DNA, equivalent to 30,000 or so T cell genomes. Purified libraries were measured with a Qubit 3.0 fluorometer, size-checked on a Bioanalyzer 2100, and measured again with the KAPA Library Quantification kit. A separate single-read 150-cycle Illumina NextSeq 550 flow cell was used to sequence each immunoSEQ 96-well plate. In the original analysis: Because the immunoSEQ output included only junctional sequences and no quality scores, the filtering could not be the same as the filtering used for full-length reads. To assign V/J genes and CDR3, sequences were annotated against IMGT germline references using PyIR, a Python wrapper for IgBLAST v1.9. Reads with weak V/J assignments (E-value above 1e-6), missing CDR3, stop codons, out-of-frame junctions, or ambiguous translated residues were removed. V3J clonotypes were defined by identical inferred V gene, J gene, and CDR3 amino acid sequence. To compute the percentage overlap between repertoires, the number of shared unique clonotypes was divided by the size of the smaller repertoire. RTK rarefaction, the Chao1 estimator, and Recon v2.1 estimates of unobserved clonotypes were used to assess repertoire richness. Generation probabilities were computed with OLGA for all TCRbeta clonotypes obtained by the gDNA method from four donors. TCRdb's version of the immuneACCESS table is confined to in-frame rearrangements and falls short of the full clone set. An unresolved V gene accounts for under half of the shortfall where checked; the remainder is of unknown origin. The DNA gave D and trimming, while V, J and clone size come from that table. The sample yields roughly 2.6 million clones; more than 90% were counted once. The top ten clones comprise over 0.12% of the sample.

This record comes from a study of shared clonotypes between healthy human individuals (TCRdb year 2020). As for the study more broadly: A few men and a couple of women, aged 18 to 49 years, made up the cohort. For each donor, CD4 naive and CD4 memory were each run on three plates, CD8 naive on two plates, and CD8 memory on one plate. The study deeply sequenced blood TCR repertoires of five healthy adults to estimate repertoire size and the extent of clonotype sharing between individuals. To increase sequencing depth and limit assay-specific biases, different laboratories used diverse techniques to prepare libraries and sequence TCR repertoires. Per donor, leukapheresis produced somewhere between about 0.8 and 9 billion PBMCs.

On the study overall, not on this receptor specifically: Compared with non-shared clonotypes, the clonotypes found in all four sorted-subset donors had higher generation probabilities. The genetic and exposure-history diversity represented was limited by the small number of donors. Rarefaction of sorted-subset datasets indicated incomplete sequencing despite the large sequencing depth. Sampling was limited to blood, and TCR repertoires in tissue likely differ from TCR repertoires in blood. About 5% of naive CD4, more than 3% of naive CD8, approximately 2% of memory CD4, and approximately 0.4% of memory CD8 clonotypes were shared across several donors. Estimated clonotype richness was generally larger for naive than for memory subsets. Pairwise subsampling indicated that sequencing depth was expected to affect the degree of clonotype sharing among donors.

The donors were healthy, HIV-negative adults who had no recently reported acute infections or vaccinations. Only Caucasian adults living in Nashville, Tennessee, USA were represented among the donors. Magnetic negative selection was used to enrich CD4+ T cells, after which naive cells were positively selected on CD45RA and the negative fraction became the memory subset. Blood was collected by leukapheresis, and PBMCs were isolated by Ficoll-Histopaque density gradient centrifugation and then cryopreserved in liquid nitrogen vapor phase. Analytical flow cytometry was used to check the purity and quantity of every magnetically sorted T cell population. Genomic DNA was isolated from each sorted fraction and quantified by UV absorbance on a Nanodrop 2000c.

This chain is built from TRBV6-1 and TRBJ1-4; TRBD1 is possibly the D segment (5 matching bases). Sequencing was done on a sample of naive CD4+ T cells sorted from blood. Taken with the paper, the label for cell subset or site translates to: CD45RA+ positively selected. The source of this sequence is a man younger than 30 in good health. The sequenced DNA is TGTGCCAGCAGTTTAACGACAGTCTGGAATGAAAAACTGTTTTTT. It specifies CASSLTTVWNEKLFF.